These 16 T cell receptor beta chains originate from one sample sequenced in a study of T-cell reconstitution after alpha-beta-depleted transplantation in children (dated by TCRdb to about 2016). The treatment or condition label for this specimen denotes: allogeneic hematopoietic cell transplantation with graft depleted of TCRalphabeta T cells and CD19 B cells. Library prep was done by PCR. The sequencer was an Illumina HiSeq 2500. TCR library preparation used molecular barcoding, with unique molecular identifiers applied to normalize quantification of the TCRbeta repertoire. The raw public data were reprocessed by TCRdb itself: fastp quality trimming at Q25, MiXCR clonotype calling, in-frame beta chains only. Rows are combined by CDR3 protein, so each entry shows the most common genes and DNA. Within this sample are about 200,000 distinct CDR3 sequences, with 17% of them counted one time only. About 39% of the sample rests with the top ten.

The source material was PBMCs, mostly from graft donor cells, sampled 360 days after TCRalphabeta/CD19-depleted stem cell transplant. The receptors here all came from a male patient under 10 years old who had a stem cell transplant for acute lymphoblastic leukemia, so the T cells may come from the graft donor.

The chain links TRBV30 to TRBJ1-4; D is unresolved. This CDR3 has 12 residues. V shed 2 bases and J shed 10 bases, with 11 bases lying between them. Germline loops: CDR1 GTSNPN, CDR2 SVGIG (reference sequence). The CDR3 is CAWSFTSAKLFF. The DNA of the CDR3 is TGTGCCTGGAGTTTTACATCGGCAAAACTGTTTTTT.

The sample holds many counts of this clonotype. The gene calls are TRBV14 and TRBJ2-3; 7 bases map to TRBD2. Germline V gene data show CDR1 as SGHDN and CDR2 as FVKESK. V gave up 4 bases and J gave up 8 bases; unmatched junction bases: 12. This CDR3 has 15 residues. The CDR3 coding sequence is TGTGCCAGCAGCCCGACTGATACACGGGGGGTTACGCAGTATTTT. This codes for CASSPTDTRGVTQYF.

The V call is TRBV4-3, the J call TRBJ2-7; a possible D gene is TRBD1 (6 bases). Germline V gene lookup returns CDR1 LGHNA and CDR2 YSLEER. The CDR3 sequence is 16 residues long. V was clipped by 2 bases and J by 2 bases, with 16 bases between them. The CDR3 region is CASSQTYYRAPYEQYF. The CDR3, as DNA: TGCGCCAGCAGCCAAACCTACTACAGGGCCCCCTACGAGCAGTACTTC.

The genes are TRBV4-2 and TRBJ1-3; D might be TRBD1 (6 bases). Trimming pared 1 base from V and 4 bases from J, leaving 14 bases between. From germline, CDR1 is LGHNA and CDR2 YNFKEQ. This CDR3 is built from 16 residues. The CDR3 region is CASSQGPWGRGNTIYF. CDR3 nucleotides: TGTGCCAGCAGCCAAGGTCCTTGGGGGCGCGGAAACACCATATATTTT.

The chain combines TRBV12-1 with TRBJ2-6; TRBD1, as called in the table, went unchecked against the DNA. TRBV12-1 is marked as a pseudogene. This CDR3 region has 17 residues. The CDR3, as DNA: TGTGCCAGCAGCCCGGGACAGGGGGCTCTCGGGGCCAACGTCCTGACTTTC. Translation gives CASSPGQGALGANVLTF.

The CDR3 DNA is TGTGCCAGCAACAGGCGCGCTCGGTACGAGCAGTACTTC. Protein product: CASNRRARYEQYF. The gene calls are TRBV6-1 and TRBJ2-7, with D maybe TRBD1 (5 bases). Trimming removed 7 bases from V and 4 bases from J, with 14 bases in between. CDR3 size: 13 residues. Germline assignment: CDR1 MNHNS and CDR2 SASEGT.

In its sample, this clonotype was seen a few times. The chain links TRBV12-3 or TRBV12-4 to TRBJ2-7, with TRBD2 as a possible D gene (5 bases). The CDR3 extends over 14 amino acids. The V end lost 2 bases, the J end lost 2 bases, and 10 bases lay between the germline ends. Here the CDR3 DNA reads TGTGCCAGCAGTTTAAGGCGGACTCCCTACGAGCAGTACTTC. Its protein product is CASSLRRTPYEQYF.

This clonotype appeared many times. Written as DNA, the CDR3 is TGTGCCAGCAGCCTTCCGGGACTAGGAGTAACGGCTGAGCAGTTCTTC. This translates into CASSLPGLGVTAEQFF. V and J are TRBV9 and TRBJ2-1; TRBD2 aligns across 8 bases. V gave up 4 bases and J gave up 9 bases; unmatched junction bases: 15. This CDR3 comprises 16 residues. The V gene's germline CDR1 is SGDLS and CDR2 YYNGEE.

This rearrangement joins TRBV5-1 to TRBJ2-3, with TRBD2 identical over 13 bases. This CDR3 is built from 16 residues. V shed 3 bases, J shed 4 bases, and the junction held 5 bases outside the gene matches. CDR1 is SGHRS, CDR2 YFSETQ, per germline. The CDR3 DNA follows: TGCGCCAGCAGCTCCAGGACTAGCGGGGGCCCAGATACGCAGTATTTT. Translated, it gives CASSSRTSGGPDTQYF.

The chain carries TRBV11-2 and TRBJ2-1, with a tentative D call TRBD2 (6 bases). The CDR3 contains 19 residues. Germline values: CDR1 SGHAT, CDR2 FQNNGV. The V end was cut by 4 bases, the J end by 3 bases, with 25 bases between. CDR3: CASSSPSGGGGANYNEQFF. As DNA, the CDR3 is TGTGCCAGCAGCTCCCCTTCGGGCGGTGGCGGGGCTAACTACAATGAGCAGTTCTTC.

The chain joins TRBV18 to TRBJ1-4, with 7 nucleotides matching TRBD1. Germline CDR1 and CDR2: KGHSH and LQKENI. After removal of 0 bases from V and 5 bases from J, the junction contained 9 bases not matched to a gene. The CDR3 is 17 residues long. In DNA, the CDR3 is TGTGCCAGCTCACCACCGGCCAGGGGGGCGATAAATGAAAAACTGTTTTTT. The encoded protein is CASSPPARGAINEKLFF.

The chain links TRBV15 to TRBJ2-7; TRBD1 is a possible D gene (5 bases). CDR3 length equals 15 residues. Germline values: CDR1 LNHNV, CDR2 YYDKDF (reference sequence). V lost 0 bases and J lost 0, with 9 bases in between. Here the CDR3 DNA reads TGTGCCACCAGCAGAGACGCCGACAGCTCCTACGAGCAGTACTTC. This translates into CATSRDADSSYEQYF. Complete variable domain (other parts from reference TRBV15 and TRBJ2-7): DAMVIQNPRYQVTQFGKPVTLSCSQTLNHNVMYWYQQKSSQAPKLLFHYYDKDFNNEADTPDNFQSRRPNTSFCFLDIRSPGLGDTAMYLCATSRDADSSYEQYFGPGTRLTVT.

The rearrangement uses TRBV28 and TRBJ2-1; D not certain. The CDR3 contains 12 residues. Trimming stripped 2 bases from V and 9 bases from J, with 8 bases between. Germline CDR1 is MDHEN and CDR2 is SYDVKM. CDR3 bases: TGTGCCAGCAGTTTAAGGGTGACTGAGCAGTTCTTC. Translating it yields CASSLRVTEQFF. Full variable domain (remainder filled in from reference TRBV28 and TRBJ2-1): DVKVTQSSRYLVKRTGEKVFLECVQDMDHENMFWYRQDPGLGLRLIYFSYDVKMKEKGDIPEGYSVSREKKERFSLILESASTNQTSMYLCASSLRVTEQFFGPGTRLTVL.

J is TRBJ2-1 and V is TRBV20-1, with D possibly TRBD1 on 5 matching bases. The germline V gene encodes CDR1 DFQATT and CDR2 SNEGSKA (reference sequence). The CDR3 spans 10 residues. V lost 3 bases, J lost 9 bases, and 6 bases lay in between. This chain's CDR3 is CSARGREQFF. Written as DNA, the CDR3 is TGCAGTGCTAGGGGGCGTGAGCAGTTCTTC.

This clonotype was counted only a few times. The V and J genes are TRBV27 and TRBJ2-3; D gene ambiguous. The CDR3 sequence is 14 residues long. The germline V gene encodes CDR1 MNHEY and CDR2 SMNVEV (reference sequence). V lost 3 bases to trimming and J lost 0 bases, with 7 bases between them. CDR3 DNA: TGTGCCAGCAGTTTTCTTGAGAGCACAGATACGCAGTATTTT. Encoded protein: CASSFLESTDTQYF.

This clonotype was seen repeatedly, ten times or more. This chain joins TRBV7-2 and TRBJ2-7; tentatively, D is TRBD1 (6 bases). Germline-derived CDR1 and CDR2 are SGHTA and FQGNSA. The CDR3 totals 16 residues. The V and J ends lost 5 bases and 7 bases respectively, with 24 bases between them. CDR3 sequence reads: CASSKTQGLSYPEQYF. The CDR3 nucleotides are TGTGCCAGCAGCAAAACACAGGGCTTGTCTTACCCAGAGCAGTACTTC. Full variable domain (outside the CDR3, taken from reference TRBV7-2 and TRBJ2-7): GAGVSQSPSNKVTEKGKDVELRCDPISGHTALYWYRQSLGQGLEFLIYFQGNSAPDKSGLPSDRFSAERTGGSVSTLTIQRTQQEDSAVYLCASSKTQGLSYPEQYFGPGTRLTVT.